This T cell receptor (beta chain) was captured by sequencing in a study of blood T cell repertoires in COVID-19 (dated by TCRdb to about 2020). For the wider study: Samples from collaborators originated in the United States, Italy and Spain and spanned both the acute and convalescent phases of COVID-19. The repertoires were made available in a free public database intended to serve as a resource for research on the immune response to SARS-CoV-2. The samples were drawn from two sources: the first 160 participants of the ongoing ImmuneRACE study, and 1,200 or so subjects contributed by 6 global collaborators. The dataset comprised deeply sampled blood TCRbeta repertoires from subjects exposed to, actively infected with, or recovered from COVID-19. The prospective study material was composed of cDNA or gDNA derived from T cells, B-cell-depleted T cells, or PBMCs. HLA class I and class II types, where available, came from metadata supplied by the sample provider rather than from assay-based typing. Sample metadata almost always included a de-identified subject ID, COVID-19 status, age in years and sex. Study-wide conclusions, independent of this receptor: How much clinical and demographic metadata was included differed by source and by participant, and the metadata was provided uncurated.

Enrolling through a virtual design, the prospective study's participants ranged in age from roughly 18 to 100 years and lived across roughly 24 United States geographic areas. Cohort assignment in the prospective study relied on participant-reported clinical history from a screening survey and a study questionnaire. Recovered participants in ImmuneRACE Cohort 3 were defined as having two consecutive negative NP/OP PCR tests, clearance from a healthcare professional, or resolution of symptoms. In the prospective study, whole blood, serum and a nasopharyngeal or oropharyngeal swab were collected from each participant by mobile phlebotomists. Additional blood draws and questionnaires over an approximately 2-month period could optionally be provided by prospective study participants. Blood samples from the prospective study were shipped frozen or at room temperature prior to DNA extraction. CDR1 and CDR2, per the germline V gene (reference sequence), are SEHNR and FQNEAQ. Trimming leaves V shorter by 6 bases and J shorter by 4 bases, with the junction holding 11 bases beyond the gene matches. Reading from cysteine to phenylalanine, the CDR3 counts 15 amino acids. Only CDR3 DNA is held: 45 bases, read in frame from base 1.

The immunoSEQ Assay, a bias-controlled multiplex PCR, was used to amplify TCRbeta CDR3 regions from genomic DNA. The authors processed their data as follows. Within the assay, amplification of reference gene primers was used to estimate how many nucleated cells each sample contained. Sequence reads were collapsed and filtered to measure the absolute abundance of every unique TCRbeta CDR3 rearrangement. For each sample, productive Simpson clonality was calculated by taking the square root of Simpson's diversity index across productive rearrangements. Sourced from immuneACCESS, this table was stored by TCRdb with only in-frame sequences that have V and J called. A share of the clones is absent; for the studies checked, an unresolved V gene accounts for under half, and the remainder has no known explanation. The DNA gave D and trimming, while V, J and clone size come from that table. This sample lists about 220,000 clones; 70% to 85% were detected once. Jointly, the top ten make up 3% to 4% of the sample.

To note about this clone: There is no known antigen for this receptor. Within one base of it there is no much larger clone, and no base qualities were kept.

Source material: PBMCs or T cells enriched from blood (not recorded which). This TCR was sampled from a woman aged 55-70 years who had recovered from COVID-19. The rearrangement joined TRBV7-9 to TRBJ1-1; TRBD1 aligns with 7 central bases. The base sequence is TGTGCCAGCAGTCAAACCCTTTCAGGGGGCACTGAAGCTTTCTTT. This is translated as CASSQTLSGGTEAFF.